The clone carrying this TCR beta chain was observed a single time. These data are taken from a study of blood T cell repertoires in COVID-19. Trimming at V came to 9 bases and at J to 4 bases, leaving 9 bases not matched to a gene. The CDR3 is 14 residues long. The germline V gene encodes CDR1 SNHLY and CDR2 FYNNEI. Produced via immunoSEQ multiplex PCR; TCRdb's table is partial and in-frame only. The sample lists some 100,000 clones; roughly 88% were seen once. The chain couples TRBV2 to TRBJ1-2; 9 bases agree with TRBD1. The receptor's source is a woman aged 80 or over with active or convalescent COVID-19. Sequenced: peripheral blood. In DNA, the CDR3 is TGTGCCAGTAGGACAGGGGCCTCCATCTATGGCTACACCTTC. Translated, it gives CASRTGASIYGYTF.